The entry below describes one T cell receptor beta chain. This clone was observed at least ten times. Its antigen remains undetermined. Base qualities are not provided; no much larger clone lies one nucleotide away. Based on the germline V gene, the CDR1 and CDR2 sequences are SNHLY and FYNNEI. Cut back by 3 bases and 6 bases, the V and J ends lie 30 bases apart. Measured from the cysteine to the phenylalanine, the CDR3 is 20 residues long. The DNA shown is the 60-base CDR3, in frame from base 1. This record belongs to a study of cytomegalovirus exposure and HLA in healthy donors (dated by TCRdb to 2015 to 2018). For the study in its entirety: An earlier analysis of approximately 600 of the donors reported 250 to 300 Gb of sequence data and more than 90 million unique TCR beta sequences from about 179 million T cells. Genome-wide SNP genotypes for about 65% of the 666 donors were used in a later genetic analysis, which treated that subset as a discovery cohort. Among some 400 genotyped donors of the cohort, an average of approximately 240,000 unique TCR beta nucleotide sequences was sequenced per donor, of which roughly 17% were non-productive. Every discovery cohort repertoire had been produced on one sequencing platform. The genetic ancestry cluster associated with self-reported Caucasian donors included 81% of the approximately 400 genotyped donors. Besides the first cohort of roughly 660 subjects, a separate validation cohort made up of over 95 different subjects was used. About 320 gigabases of sequencing data and tens of millions of unique TCR sequences were included in an early release covering about 600 HLA-typed donors. A later analysis re-examined previously published TCR beta repertoires from just over 650 donors and added high-resolution HLA genotyping to investigate patterns of TCR occurrence. Class I and class II HLA loci were covered by the typing at four-digit resolution. The later analysis used no new phenotypic data to find candidate immune exposures, relying instead on TCR beta sequences and their occurrence across donors. About five DR-DQ haplotypes were handled as single units for association and clustering because linkage in the cohort was strong. To predict cytomegalovirus infection status, the study combined high-throughput TCR immunosequencing, statistical association of individual TCRs with disease status, and machine learning. Using immunosequencing, the study profiled T cell repertoires from approximately 700 subjects and related those repertoires to cytomegalovirus serostatus. Donor age, sex, ethnicity and CMV serostatus were collected together with the repertoire data. To decide whether each TCR beta V gene segment behaved as functional or pseudogenic, an earlier analysis of some 600 of the donors relied on high-throughput TCR beta sequencing. The study aimed to test whether signatures of past pathogen exposure could be identified by cataloging public T cell receptors. Typing coverage differed by locus: A, B, C, DRB1 and DQB1 were typed in roughly 629-630 donors, DQA1 in about 510, DPA1 in some 610, and DPB1 in 472. The investigation overall reported the following: Strong co-occurrence of HLA alleles, especially DR and DQ, made assigning TCR associations to individual alleles difficult. The authors suggested that the approach could potentially be extended to other disease states and immunological phenotypes. Linkage disequilibrium might explain the correlated functional status among segregating V segments, but an unknown experimental factor could not be ruled out. A total of 164 TCR beta chains were listed by the study as associated with cytomegalovirus. Compared with the roughly 670-donor mean, donors in an Asian-associated ancestry cluster had fewer N-insertions in productive TCRs, according to a later genetic analysis. In an earlier analysis of about 600 of the donors, most TCR beta V segments appeared in productive rearrangements about 90% or about 30% of the time, broadly matching IMGT annotations. Immune exposure information for the cohort was limited to CMV serostatus. In vitro tests confirmed that a few of the cytomegalovirus-associated TCR beta chains recognize cytomegalovirus antigens. Because counts were too low, 15 or so rarely observed V segments, including chromosome 9 orphons, were excluded from the earlier analysis of 587 of the donors. Roughly uniform sequencing depth across donors was assumed in presence/absence analyses, although this assumption may not hold. A later analysis found that most CMV-associated TCR beta chains appeared HLA-restricted, with HLA associations seemingly driven largely by CMV exposure. Specific HLA alleles were associated with 15,000 to 20,000 TCR beta sequences at a false discovery rate of 0.05 in a later analysis. While some public TCRs were present in many individuals, most TCR sequences turned up only very rarely across donors. A further reported finding was that TCR beta sequences accurately predicted the HLA-A and HLA-B alleles for most subjects in the first cohort. In a later analysis, HLA-associated TCR beta chains were found to be more clonally expanded and to have lower generation probabilities than equally common non-associated chains. The sequencing pipeline was judged likely to have produced a cluster of highly shared sequence variants as a technical artifact. Cytomegalovirus status was reported to be diagnosed by the classifier with high specificity and sensitivity in both the original and validation cohorts. An association between a missense DCLRE1C variant and V-gene and J-gene trimming of TCR beta chains was found in a later genetic analysis and replicated in an independent cohort. Some IMGT-functional V segments, including TRBV6-2 and TRBV6-3, could not be told apart with the 87-base-pair reads, so those segments were excluded. The cohort was sequenced for TCR beta chains only, and without alpha or paired-chain data the features that could be detected were limited. A later analysis found that TCR association rates varied across HLA loci, with DRB1 alleles showing the most associated TCRs and HLA-C alleles the fewest. According to a later analysis, parvovirus B19, influenza, CMV and Epstein-Barr virus appeared linked to several top co-occurrence clusters. Because HLA typing was missing for some donors at each locus, association tests included only the typed subset.

In total, roughly 670 healthy bone marrow donors made up the cohort. At the time of sampling, all cohort members were nominally healthy, though unrecorded immune exposures were likely present. The donor tested CMV seropositive and was one of the 289 seropositive cohort members. Each donor provided a peripheral blood sample, and peripheral blood mononuclear cells were used for TCR beta sequencing. Genomic DNA extraction from the blood cell samples was performed with the Qiagen DNeasy Blood Extraction Kit. Libraries were made using the immunoSEQ multiplex PCR assay. The multiplex PCR relied on a mix of 60 forward primers for TCR Vbeta segments and 13 reverse primers for TCR Jbeta segments. The CDR3 region of rearranged TCR beta genes was amplified from genomic DNA with a multiplex PCR assay. The Illumina HiSeq System was used to sequence the amplified TCR beta libraries as 87-base-pair reads. The authors' analysis ran thus. A later analysis counted 75 million to 100 million unique TCR beta chains across the 640 or so repertoires, and roughly 10 million of these chains were shared by at least two donors. To remove PCR and sequencing errors, raw reads were error-corrected and collapsed into unique sequences using a nearest-neighbor algorithm that merged closely related sequences. To assign V, D and J gene segments, CDR3 sequences were aligned to IMGT reference sequences. For a sequence to be retained, at least a six-nucleotide match to both a V gene segment and a J gene segment was required. Rearrangements were classified as productive when the CDR3 lacked stop codons and remained in frame with V and J, and all other rearrangements were classified as non-productive. Following IMGT convention, CDR3 was defined as the stretch from the second conserved V-encoded cysteine up to the conserved J-encoded phenylalanine. Sequences without an unambiguous match to a single V gene segment were excluded from the earlier analysis of 500 to 700 of the donors. In an earlier analysis of around 600 of the donors, V segments were called functional above 56.7% productive rearrangements and were called segregating when the between-donor standard deviation exceeded 5%. A statistical classification framework was developed to diagnose cytomegalovirus status using the catalog of TCR beta chain sequences. In a later analysis, V and J genes were assigned by comparing TCR nucleotide sequences against IMGT/GENE-DB human TR gene sequences. In a later analysis, CDR3 sequences and most-parsimonious VDJ recombination scenarios were assigned using the TCRdist pipeline. In a later analysis, every TCR beta chain was defined by the combination of its CDR3 amino acid sequence and its V-gene family, and reads without a unique V-gene family were dropped. As a way to deal with suspected cross-contamination and a sequencing artifact, a later analysis dropped 500 to 700 nucleotide sequences that were highly shared and had low generation probability. For each public chain, a later analysis derived a clonal expansion index from normalized ranks of inferred template counts within each repertoire. In a later analysis, generation probabilities were computed with a VDJ recombination model fitted to out-of-frame rearrangements, and the resulting probabilities were checked against IGoR. A later analysis scored TCR-TCR, TCR-HLA and TCR-CMV co-occurrence with hypergeometric tests, applying a repertoire-size bias correction to TCR pairs. To estimate false discovery rates, a later analysis permuted the HLA or CMV assignments 20 times. In a later analysis, co-occurring TCRs were grouped using DBSCAN, with TCRdist sequence similarity added in when clustering inside HLA-allele-positive subsets. For co-occurrence clustering, repertoires with fewer than 30,000 or more than 120,000 public chains were excluded, along with five or six repertoires with anomalous nucleotide sharing. TCRdb limited this immuneACCESS table to in-frame rearrangements with V and J called. A share of clones is missing; checked studies link under half to unresolved V genes, and the rest is unexplained. V and J calls and clone size are as listed in that table; D and trimming were resolved from the DNA. The sample includes 110,000 to 150,000 clones, with about 71% observed a single time. The top ten constitute approximately 2% of the sample.

The TCR originated in a woman in her sixties or seventies in good health and CMV-seropositive. This chain joins TRBV2 to TRBJ1-5; a weak D assignment points to TRBD1 (5 bases agree). The source material was PBMCs. For the CDR3, the sequence is CASSDFTPILPRRRGQPQHF. The sequenced DNA: TGTGCCAGCAGTGACTTCACCCCCATCCTTCCGCGAAGGAGGGGTCAGCCCCAGCATTTT. Where the CDR3 stops, the reference TRBV2 and TRBJ1-5 genes take over; the full variable domain is EPEVTQTPSHQVTQMGQEVILRCVPISNHLYFYWYRQILGQKVEFLVSFYNNEISEKSEIFDDQFSVERPDGSNFTLKIRSTKLEDSAMYFCASSDFTPILPRRRGQPQHFGDGTRLSIL.